This T cell receptor beta chain was sequenced during a study of blood T cell repertoires in COVID-19. Study in general: COVID-19 samples collected from the United States, Italy and Spain covered acute and convalescent phases. Sources were T cells, B-cell-depleted T cells, or PBMCs; the material itself was cDNA or gDNA.

Original processing methods: Cell counts per sample came from amplifying reference gene primers. The assay was immunoSEQ multiplex PCR, and TCRdb's table has in-frame clones only and misses some. V and J calls and clone size are copied from that table; D and trimming were computed from the DNA. Of about 80,000 clones detected, roughly four fifths appear once; the ten largest clones hold about 9%. The V gene's germline CDR1 is SEHNR and CDR2 FQNEAQ (reference sequence). V shed 5 bases, J shed 0 bases, and the junction held 5 bases outside the gene matches. CDR3 length: 15 residues. The chain combines TRBV7-9 with TRBJ1-2; 8 bases agree with TRBD1. The receptor comes from a human donor in a cohort sampled during active COVID-19. Material for sequencing was peripheral blood. CDR3 region: CASSRDRGTNYGYTF. Written as DNA, the CDR3 is TGTGCCAGCAGCCGCGACAGGGGAACTAACTATGGCTACACCTTC.